This T cell receptor beta chain is drawn from a study of blood T cell repertoires in COVID-19. Study details: Whether acute or convalescent, the COVID-19 samples came from the United States, Italy and Spain.

Individuals drawn from around 24 US areas were roughly 18 to 95 years old. In the 2 weeks before study entry, exposed participants met a COVID-19 case, which was PCR-confirmed or clinician-diagnosed. Sequencing used immunoSEQ multiplex PCR; TCRdb keeps in-frame clones, though not all of them. The sample has 200,000 to 250,000 clones; 75% to 90% are singletons. The receptor was derived from a woman in her 30s who had been exposed to COVID-19. Sequencing was performed on PBMCs or T cells enriched from blood (not recorded which).

Here the CDR3 reads CATPPTGLNTGELFF. As DNA, the CDR3 is TGTGCCACACCACCGACAGGATTAAACACCGGGGAGCTGTTTTTT. The chain carries TRBV7-9 and TRBJ2-2; tentatively, D is TRBD1 (6 bases). Germline-derived CDR1 and CDR2 are SEHNR and FQNEAQ (reference sequence). The V and J ends lost 10 bases and 2 bases respectively, with 17 bases between them. The CDR3 extends over 15 amino acids.